This TCR beta chain was identified during a study of cytomegalovirus exposure and HLA in healthy donors (TCRdb year 2017). With respect to the entire study: A later analysis indicated that the roughly 120 validation repertoires were generated on the platform also employed for the 720 or so repertoires of the first cohort. To predict cytomegalovirus infection status, the study combined high-throughput TCR immunosequencing, statistical association of individual TCRs with disease status, and machine learning. The study aimed to test whether signatures of past pathogen exposure could be identified by cataloging public T cell receptors. In addition to the first cohort of about 650 subjects, a separate validation cohort of under 150 different subjects was used. The investigation overall reported the following: The study gave a list of roughly 150 TCR beta chains associated with cytomegalovirus. In both the original and validation cohorts, the classifier was reported to diagnose cytomegalovirus status with high specificity and sensitivity. Most TCR sequences were seen in very few donors, while some public TCRs were found in many individuals. It was suggested by the authors that the approach could potentially be generalized to other disease states and immunological phenotypes. Of the cluster scores, around 95% were above 0 in a later analysis, which found that TCRs clustered in the first cohort also tended to co-occur in the 130 or so validation repertoires. In vitro tests confirmed that a few of the cytomegalovirus-associated TCR beta chains recognize cytomegalovirus antigens. A later analysis had no HLA typing for the validation cohort, so co-occurrence there was scored across all 110 or so repertoires.

Receptors were amplified or captured by the immunoSEQ multiplex PCR assay. In the paper's pipeline: A statistical classification framework was developed to diagnose cytomegalovirus status using the catalog of TCR beta chain sequences. TCRdb's version of the immuneACCESS table is confined to in-frame rearrangements and falls short of the full clone set. An unresolved V gene accounts for under half of the shortfall where checked; the remainder is of unknown origin. V, J and clone size derive from that table, while D and trimming were established from the DNA sequence. Counted in this sample were some 220,000 clones; approximately 90% of them appeared once. The ten largest clonotypes hold approximately 1% of the sample. Reading from cysteine to phenylalanine, the CDR3 counts 16 amino acids. Just the 48-base CDR3 DNA is kept, in frame starting at base 1. At the junction V is shortened by 0 bases and J by 6 bases; bases outside the gene matches: 5. Via the germline V gene, CDR1 is MGHRA and CDR2 YSYEKL.

The donors were included in the validation cohort of 90 to 150 subjects, a group kept apart from the approximately 650-subject first cohort. Comment on this clone: No cognate antigen has been identified for it. Per-nucleotide qualities are absent, and no much larger clonotype sits a single base away.

This chain is built from TRBV4-1 and TRBJ2-3; 11 bases in the middle match TRBD2. What was sequenced was PBMCs. This TCR was recovered from a woman younger than 35 in good health and CMV-seronegative. At the DNA level, the sequence is TGCGCCAGCAGCCAAGAAAAACTAGCGGGAGCGGATACGCAGTATTTT. The resulting protein is CASSQEKLAGADTQYF.